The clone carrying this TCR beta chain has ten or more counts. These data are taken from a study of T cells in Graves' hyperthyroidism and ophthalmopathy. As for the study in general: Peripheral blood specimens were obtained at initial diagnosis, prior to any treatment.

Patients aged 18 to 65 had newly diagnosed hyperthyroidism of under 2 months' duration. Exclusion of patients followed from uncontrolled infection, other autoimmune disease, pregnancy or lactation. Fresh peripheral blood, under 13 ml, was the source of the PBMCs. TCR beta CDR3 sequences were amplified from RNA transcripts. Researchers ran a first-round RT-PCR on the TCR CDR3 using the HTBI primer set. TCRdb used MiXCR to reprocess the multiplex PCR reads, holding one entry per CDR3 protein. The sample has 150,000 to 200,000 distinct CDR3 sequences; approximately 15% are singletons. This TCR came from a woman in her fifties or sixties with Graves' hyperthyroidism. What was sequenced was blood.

CDR3 sequence (DNA): TGTGCCAGCGCCATTGAGGCGAACACTGAAGCTTTCTTT. As protein: CASAIEANTEAFF. The chain carries TRBV2 and TRBJ1-1; no firm D call. With 8 bases removed from V and 1 base from J, the gap between germline ends came to 11 bases. CDR3 size: 13 residues. In germline, CDR1 is SNHLY, CDR2 FYNNEI.